This T cell receptor (beta chain) was recovered during a study of T cell responses to AZD1222 COVID-19 vaccine. In its sample, this clone was seen once. Its antigen is as yet unknown. The CDR3 has 13 amino acids. Germline V CDR1 and CDR2: MGHDK, SYGVNS. V was trimmed by 5 bases and J by 4 bases, leaving 11 bases between them. Regarding the study as a whole: After the peak T cell response, and only then, were repertoires sampled. Donors in the cohort were predominantly white British and more often female, and clonal diversity was possibly underestimated. Baseline seropositivity characterized only a handful of AZD1222 recipients. There were vaccine-associated CD4 TCRs across spike, dominant at 160-218 and 743-854.

TCRdb's copy holds only in-frame clones and misses some; the assay was immunoSEQ multiplex PCR. The sample shows roughly 190,000 clones, more than 90% of them seen only once. This clonotype originated in an adult who received the MenACWY meningococcal vaccine as a control. The starting material was peripheral blood, obtained 28 days after the second dose of the MenACWY control vaccine. The V call is TRBV25-1, the J call TRBJ1-2, with unresolved D. CDR3 nucleotides: TGTGCCAGCAGTATGTATCTCTCCTATGGCTACACCTTC. It encodes CASSMYLSYGYTF.